The 9 T cell receptor beta chains below all came from one sample that was sequenced in a study of T cell responses to AZD1222 COVID-19 vaccine. Assay used: immunoSEQ multiplex PCR; TCRdb lists only in-frame clones, some missing. The data show 150,000 or so clones, with 92% seen just once and approximately 1.2% held by the top ten. The source was peripheral blood, collected 28 days after the second AZD1222 dose. These receptors were taken from an adult who received the AZD1222 COVID-19 vaccine.

This rearrangement joins TRBV6-5 to TRBJ2-7; 10 bases fit TRBD1. The CDR3 contains 15 residues. CDR1 MNHEY and CDR2 SVGAGI come from the germline V gene. Trimming cost V 7 bases and J 3 bases; bases outside gene matches: 9. The CDR3 region is CASTQGGTGVYEQYF. CDR3 sequence (DNA): TGTGCCAGCACTCAAGGTGGGACAGGGGTCTACGAGCAGTACTTC.

The rearrangement uses TRBV9 and TRBJ2-2; D is unresolved. The CDR3 is 12 amino acids. CDR1 is SGDLS and CDR2 is YYNGEE in the germline V gene. Trimming cost V 4 bases and J 5 bases, with 6 bases left between them. Here the CDR3 reads CASSTLTGELFF. Written as DNA, the CDR3 is TGTGCCAGCAGCACTTTGACCGGGGAGCTGTTTTTT.

The V and J genes are TRBV9 and TRBJ2-4; D not resolved. Between the trimmed V and J ends, which lost 4 bases and 5 bases, there was a span of 13 bases. Looked up from germline, CDR1 is SGDLS and CDR2 is YYNGEE. The length of the CDR3 is 14 residues. Here the CDR3 DNA reads TGTGCCAGCAGCATTCTTTCCACACAAAACATTCAGTACTTC. It specifies CASSILSTQNIQYF. Variable domain in full (rest from reference TRBV9 and TRBJ2-4): DSGVTQTPKHLITATGQRVTLRCSPRSGDLSVYWYQQSLDQGLQFLIQYYNGEERAKGNILERFSAQQFPDLHSELNLSSLELGDSALYFCASSILSTQNIQYFGAGTRLSVL.

J is TRBJ2-1 and V is TRBV11-2; no clear D gene. Trimming removed 1 base at V and 4 bases at J, with 17 bases between. The CDR3 sequence is 17 residues long. In germline, CDR1 is SGHAT, CDR2 FQNNGV. CDR3 protein: CASSLVRSVSSYNEQFF. The CDR3 DNA reads as TGTGCCAGCAGCTTAGTGCGGTCGGTCAGTTCGTACAATGAGCAGTTCTTC.

V usage is TRBV7-8 and J usage is TRBJ1-1; TRBD1 matches 7 bases. Germline V gene sequence: CDR1 SGHVS, CDR2 FQNEAQ. The CDR3 spans 14 residues. Losses at the gene ends were 5 bases for V and 1 base for J; bases not matched to a gene: 4. This chain's CDR3 is CASSLGQANTEAFF. The CDR3 DNA follows: TGTGCCAGCAGCCTCGGACAGGCGAACACTGAAGCTTTCTTT.

The chain combines TRBV2 with TRBJ2-5; D not certain. The CDR3 totals 13 residues. Germline V CDR1 and CDR2: SNHLY, FYNNEI. The CDR3 region has the DNA TGTGCAGCAGTGACGGATGCCAGAGAGACCCAGTACTTC. It encodes CAAVTDARETQYF.

The chain uses TRBV11-2 and TRBJ2-3; no definite D call. V was shortened by 2 bases and J by 6 bases, with 12 bases between the two germline ends. Germline CDR1 and CDR2: SGHAT and FQNNGV. This CDR3 contains 14 residues. CDR3 residues: CASSLRLGSDTQYF. The CDR3 region has the DNA TGTGCCAGCAGCTTACGTCTGGGGTCGGATACGCAGTATTTT.

The chain carries TRBV5-8 and TRBJ1-2; 8 bases match TRBD1. The CDR3 length is 13 residues. The germline gives CDR1 SGHTS, CDR2 YDEGEE. V trimming: 6 bases; J trimming: 4 bases; junction bases outside the gene matches: 5. As DNA, the CDR3 is TGTGCCAGCACCATGGACAGGGCCTATGGCTACACCTTC. Its protein product is CASTMDRAYGYTF.

The gene calls are TRBV5-1 and TRBJ1-1; D remains ambiguous. CDR1 and CDR2 (germline): SGHRS, YFSETQ. CDR3 size: 13 residues. Trimming removed 4 bases at V and 4 bases at J, with 11 bases between. CDR3 loop: CASSPGFRTEAFF. The DNA of the CDR3 is TGCGCCAGCAGCCCCGGGTTCCGCACTGAAGCTTTCTTT. Looking up the rest from reference TRBV5-1 and TRBJ1-1 gives the full variable domain: KAGVTQTPRYLIKTRGQQVTLSCSPISGHRSVSWYQQTPGQGLQFLFEYFSETQRNKGNFPGRFSGRQFSNSRSEMNVSTLELGDSALYLCASSPGFRTEAFFGQGTRLTVV.